A single sample is the source of the 12 T cell receptor beta chains below, sequenced in a study of T cell clones after liver transplantation. Here immunoSEQ multiplex PCR was the method, and the copy in TCRdb shows in-frame clones only, minus some. The data show roughly 62,000 clones, with approximately 70% seen just once and about 2.6% held by the top ten. The sequencing here drew on CD4+ T cells from blood, taken at the approximately 15-month timepoint. Receptor source: a human patient who received a liver transplant. T cells may partly derive from the graft donor.

The V call is TRBV2, the J call TRBJ2-5, with D maybe TRBD2 (5 bases). The CDR3 is made up of 14 amino acids. V was shortened by 0 bases and J by 5 bases, with 10 bases between the two germline ends. Germline V gene data show CDR1 as SNHLY and CDR2 as FYNNEI. This CDR3 is CASSEARGHETQYF. CDR3 DNA: TGTGCCAGCAGTGAAGCAAGAGGGCACGAGACCCAGTACTTC.

The chain is built from TRBV10-3 and TRBJ2-7, with a possible D match to TRBD1 (5 bases). Trimming took off 0 bases at V and 2 bases at J, with 8 bases between the two ends. The germline CDR1 and CDR2 sequences are ENHRY and SYGVKD. The CDR3 spans 14 residues. This chain's CDR3 is CAISESDRPYEQYF. The CDR3 DNA is TGTGCCATCAGTGAGTCTGACAGACCCTACGAGCAGTACTTC.

V gene TRBV28 combines with J gene TRBJ1-3, with TRBD1 identical over 7 bases. CDR3 length: 15 residues. Trimming at V came to 7 bases and at J to 0 bases, leaving 6 bases not matched to a gene. Germline loops: CDR1 MDHEN, CDR2 SYDVKM. This chain's CDR3 is CASNRQGSSGNTIYF. Here the CDR3 DNA reads TGTGCCAGCAACCGACAGGGCTCCTCTGGAAACACCATATATTTT.

The chain uses TRBV27 and TRBJ2-3; the D is unclear. Germline CDR1 reads MNHEY; CDR2 reads SMNVEV (reference sequence). V shed 3 bases and J shed 2 bases, with 9 bases lying between them. This CDR3 has 14 amino acids. The CDR3 region has the DNA TGTGCCAGCAGTTTGGACGCAGCCACAGATACGCAGTATTTT. It specifies CASSLDAATDTQYF.

The V gene is TRBV2, the J gene TRBJ1-3; D uncertain. The CDR3 has 14 residues. The V gene's germline CDR1 is SNHLY and CDR2 FYNNEI. V lost 2 bases and J lost 4, with 9 bases in between. The CDR3 DNA reads as TGTGCCAGCAGTGAAATAATATTCGGAAACACCATATATTTT. Translating it yields CASSEIIFGNTIYF.

The genes are TRBV29-1 and TRBJ2-3; D remains ambiguous. Germline loops: CDR1 SQVTM, CDR2 ANQGSEA. CDR3 size: 14 residues. V was shortened by 3 bases and J by 3 bases, with 13 bases between the two germline ends. The CDR3 is CSVEGFLATDTQYF. CDR3 coding DNA: TGCAGCGTTGAGGGGTTTTTGGCTACAGATACGCAGTATTTT.

CDR3 protein: CASSSGTLTWELFF. The DNA for the CDR3 is TGTGCCAGTAGTAGCGGGACTTTGACTTGGGAGCTGTTTTTT. The chain is built from TRBV19 and TRBJ2-2; a weak D match, TRBD2 (6 bases). Germline V gene data show CDR1 as LNHDA and CDR2 as SQIVND (reference sequence). V dropped 4 bases and J dropped 9 bases, with 15 bases sitting between them. The CDR3 is 14 residues long.

The rearrangement links TRBV6-1 to TRBJ1-4; D unclear. Deletions cut 3 bases from V and 8 bases from J, with 10 bases between. This CDR3 has 13 residues. Germline CDR1 MNHNS, CDR2 SASEGT. The CDR3 sequence is CASSDGGGEKLFF. The CDR3 DNA reads as TGTGCCAGCAGTGATGGAGGAGGGGAAAAACTGTTTTTT.

The V gene is TRBV5-4, the J gene TRBJ2-5; D is possibly TRBD2 (5 bases). The germline gives CDR1 SGHNT, CDR2 YYREEE (reference sequence). The V end was cut by 4 bases, the J end by 2 bases, with 15 bases between. CDR3 size: 15 residues. CDR3 loop: CASSLPGSRQETQYF. CDR3 coding DNA: TGTGCCAGCAGCCTTCCGGGAAGCCGGCAAGAGACCCAGTACTTC.

The chain is built from TRBV5-1 and TRBJ1-3; D might be TRBD1 (5 bases). V was pared by 3 bases and J by 0 bases, with 13 bases between. CDR1 and CDR2 (germline): SGHRS, YFSETQ. CDR3 size: 16 residues. This CDR3 reads CASSSGTATSGNTIYF. In DNA, the CDR3 is TGCGCCAGCAGCTCGGGGACGGCTACCTCTGGAAACACCATATATTTT.

To note about this clone: This sample includes further DNA sequences coding for the same CDR3. The chain uses TRBV27 and TRBJ1-5; 7 positions agree with TRBD1. The CDR3 consists of 15 residues. Germline V gene data show CDR1 as MNHEY and CDR2 as SMNVEV (reference sequence). V shed 3 bases, J shed 4 bases, and the junction held 6 bases outside the gene matches. As DNA, the CDR3 is TGTGCCAGCAGTTTCGGGACAGACCCAAATCAGCCCCAGCATTTT. Translating it yields CASSFGTDPNQPQHF.

The chain has TRBV7-9 and TRBJ2-3, with 10 bases that match TRBD2. Germline V gene lookup returns CDR1 SEHNR and CDR2 FQNEAQ (reference sequence). V lost 0 bases and J lost 4; bases outside the gene matches: 7. The CDR3 is 17 residues long. Here the CDR3 reads CASSLAHDSGGSDTQYF. The CDR3 DNA reads as TGTGCCAGCAGCTTAGCGCACGATAGCGGGGGGTCAGATACGCAGTATTTT.